There are many counts of the clone carrying this T cell receptor (beta chain). This specimen belongs to a study of T-cell memory formation after mild COVID-19. TCRdb reprocessed the 5' RACE reads via MiXCR and lists one record per CDR3 protein. The sample holds approximately 300,000 distinct CDR3 sequences; approximately 15% are singletons and the top ten take around 23%. V shed 1 base, J shed 7 bases, and the junction held 5 bases outside the gene matches. In germline, CDR1 is SGHKS, CDR2 YYEKEE (reference sequence). The CDR3 spans 14 residues. The clonotype comes from a man aged 18 to 29 who had mild COVID-19 (a few samples of this study predate the infection). Cell type and time point are not known. Sequenced: PBMCs or a T cell subset sorted from them (not recorded which). The rearrangement uses TRBV5-5 and TRBJ1-5, with 7 bases matching TRBD1. In DNA, the CDR3 is TGTGCCAGCAGCTTGAGGACAGGAGACCAGCCCCAGCATTTT. Translation gives CASSLRTGDQPQHF.